These 25 T cell receptor beta chains share one sample of origin, sequenced in a study of T cell responses to AZD1222 COVID-19 vaccine. Some clones are missing from TCRdb's copy, which holds only in-frame ones; the method was immunoSEQ multiplex PCR. This sample has fewer than 150,000 clones, with 85% to 95% found just once. The sequences come from peripheral blood, collected on day 0 of AZD1222 vaccination. The receptors originated from an adult in good health.

This clone is a singleton in its sample. The chain has TRBV4-3 and TRBJ2-7, with a tentative D call TRBD1 (5 bases). The germline CDR1 and CDR2 sequences are LGHNA and YSLEER. The CDR3 spans 14 residues. Trimming removed 0 bases from V and 6 bases from J, with 12 bases in between. The CDR3 nucleotides are TGCGCCAGCAGCCAAGATTTATCCCAGGGCGAGCAGTACTTC. It is translated as CASSQDLSQGEQYF.

The chain employs TRBV20-1 and TRBJ2-7; no definite D call. This CDR3 has 11 residues. Germline values: CDR1 DFQATT, CDR2 SNEGSKA (reference sequence). V was trimmed by 6 bases and J by 12 bases, leaving 18 bases between them. Here the CDR3 reads CSASRQDRVYF. The CDR3 nucleotides are TGCAGTGCCTCTAGGCAGGACCGAGTGTACTTC.

V gene TRBV5-6 combines with J gene TRBJ2-4, with 10 bases identical to TRBD1. V gave up 5 bases and J gave up 6 bases; unmatched junction bases: 5. The length of the CDR3 is 14 residues. Germline CDR1 reads SGHDT; CDR2 reads YYEEEE. CDR3 DNA: TGTGCCAGCAGGGGGACAGGGGTTTCAAACATTCAGTACTTC. Translated: CASRGTGVSNIQYF.

The chain recombines TRBV19 with TRBJ2-2, with D tentatively TRBD2 (5 bases). The CDR3 sequence is 12 residues long. Trimming took off 4 bases at V and 13 bases at J, with 13 bases between the two ends. Germline V gene data show CDR1 as LNHDA and CDR2 as SQIVND (reference sequence). Here the CDR3 reads CASSTGLPGLFF. DNA for the CDR3: TGTGCCAGTAGTACCGGACTCCCAGGGCTGTTTTTT.

This chain links TRBV19 with TRBJ1-5; 8 positions match TRBD1. With V trimmed by 8 bases and J by 1 base, 4 bases remained unmatched. The CDR3 covers 14 residues. CDR1 is LNHDA, CDR2 SQIVND, per germline (reference sequence). The CDR3 loop reads CASRGQVSNQPQHF. In nucleotides, the CDR3 is TGTGCCAGTCGGGGACAGGTCAGCAATCAGCCCCAGCATTTT.

This clone was counted once. This chain links TRBV15 with TRBJ1-1; D is ambiguous. With 0 bases removed from V and 4 bases from J, the gap between germline ends came to 9 bases. CDR1 LNHNV and CDR2 YYDKDF come from the germline V gene (reference sequence). This CDR3 is 14 amino acids long. The CDR3 is CATSREGSLTEAFF. The DNA for the CDR3 is TGTGCCACCAGCAGAGAGGGGAGCCTCACTGAAGCTTTCTTT.

The V gene is TRBV10-3, the J gene TRBJ2-2; no firm D call. V was pared by 3 bases and J by 7 bases, with 9 bases between. The CDR3 loop spans 13 amino acids. CDR1 and CDR2 (germline): ENHRY, SYGVKD. The CDR3 sequence is CAISDRLHGELFF. CDR3 bases: TGTGCCATCAGTGATCGACTTCACGGGGAGCTGTTTTTT.

The chain uses TRBV7-8 and TRBJ1-5; D unclear. The CDR3 loop spans 13 amino acids. V lost 5 bases, J lost 2 bases, and 7 bases lay in between. Germline CDR1 reads SGHVS; CDR2 reads FQNEAQ. The CDR3 protein is CASSPDRNQPQHF. CDR3 bases: TGTGCCAGCAGCCCCGACCGCAATCAGCCCCAGCATTTT.

V is TRBV10-3 and J is TRBJ1-2; 9 bases are a match to TRBD1. This CDR3 region has 13 residues. CDR1 and CDR2 from the germline V gene are ENHRY and SYGVKD. After removal of 7 bases from V and 6 bases from J, the junction contained 6 bases not matched to a gene. Here the CDR3 reads CAITPGQGNGYTF. The CDR3 DNA follows: TGTGCCATCACACCGGGACAGGGTAATGGCTACACCTTC.

V is TRBV7-9 and J is TRBJ2-3, with 9 bases identical to TRBD2. The trim removed 7 bases at V and 6 bases at J, leaving 14 bases unmatched. There are 16 residues in the CDR3. Looked up from germline, CDR1 is SEHNR and CDR2 is FQNEAQ (reference sequence). CDR3 residues: CASKTLAGALPDTQYF. CDR3 nucleotides: TGTGCCAGCAAGACCTTAGCGGGGGCTCTTCCGGATACGCAGTATTTT.

This clone was seen only once. This chain links TRBV30 with TRBJ2-5, with TRBD2 matching over 7 bases. The CDR3 runs to 13 residues. Looked up from germline, CDR1 is GTSNPN and CDR2 is SVGIG (reference sequence). V was pared by 0 bases and J by 6 bases, with 4 bases of the junction left unmatched. The CDR3 protein is CAWSVLARKTQYF. In DNA, the CDR3 is TGTGCCTGGAGTGTACTAGCGAGAAAGACCCAGTACTTC.

Turning to this clone: Mismatch with germline at one junction end may stem from a read error. The V gene is TRBV7-2, the J gene TRBJ1-2; a possible D gene is TRBD1 (5 bases). Germline CDR1 reads SGHTA; CDR2 reads FQGNSA. The CDR3 is made up of 12 amino acids. CDR3 coding DNA: TGTGTCAGCAGCCCCCGGGGGGAAGGCTACACCTTC. It codes for CVSSPRGEGYTF.

The chain joins TRBV9 to TRBJ2-3; D is ambiguous. Trimming pared 1 base from V and 7 bases from J, leaving 10 bases between. The CDR3 runs 13 residues. The germline V gene encodes CDR1 SGDLS and CDR2 YYNGEE. CDR3 nucleotides: TGTGCCAGCAGCGTATCTCTTGAAAATACGCAGTATTTT. Translating gives CASSVSLENTQYF. Supplemented by reference TRBV9 and TRBJ2-3, the full variable domain reads DSGVTQTPKHLITATGQRVTLRCSPRSGDLSVYWYQQSLDQGLQFLIQYYNGEERAKGNILERFSAQQFPDLHSELNLSSLELGDSALYFCASSVSLENTQYFGPGTRLTVL.

The rearrangement links TRBV7-2 to TRBJ1-2; D unresolved. V lost 2 bases and J lost 3, with 13 bases in between. Germline-derived CDR1 and CDR2 are SGHTA and FQGNSA. This CDR3 is built from 15 residues. The CDR3 DNA sequence: TGTGCCAGCAGCTTACGGTCAGAGCCCTACTATGGCTACACCTTC. It codes for CASSLRSEPYYGYTF.

The chain is built from TRBV29-1 and TRBJ2-7; 11 positions match TRBD2. J was trimmed by 5 bases and V by 4 bases; bases with no gene match: 13. The V gene's germline CDR1 is SQVTM and CDR2 ANQGSEA. The CDR3 runs 16 residues. The CDR3 nucleotides are TGCAGCGTTGCTTTTATAGCGGGAGGGAGTGTGGACGAGCAGTACTTC. Translating it yields CSVAFIAGGSVDEQYF.

The chain combines TRBV6-2 or TRBV6-3 with TRBJ2-1; 12 nucleotides agree with TRBD2. The ends lost 6 bases at V and 7 bases at J; junction bases unmatched: 7. This CDR3 is 15 amino acids long. Per the germline V gene, CDR1 is MNHEY and CDR2 is SVGEGT. CDR3 DNA sequence: TGTGCCAGCAGCCTGCTAGCGGGGGGGCGAAATGAGCAGTTCTTC. The encoded protein is CASSLLAGGRNEQFF.

The chain links TRBV3-1 (or the pseudogene TRBV3-2) to TRBJ2-5; 12 nucleotides match TRBD2. The trim removed 4 bases at V and 4 bases at J, leaving 7 bases unmatched. Germline CDR1 LGHDT, CDR2 YNNKEL (reference sequence). This CDR3 is 16 amino acids long. The DNA for the CDR3 is TGTGCCAGCAGCCCTGCTAGCGGGGGGGAAGTAGAGACCCAGTACTTC. Its translation: CASSPASGGEVETQYF.

This clone showed up just once. The chain couples TRBV10-3 to TRBJ1-4; D unclear. Germline V gives CDR1 ENHRY, CDR2 SYGVKD. Trimming pared 6 bases from V and 6 bases from J, leaving 8 bases between. This CDR3 comprises 12 residues. CDR3 nucleotide sequence: TGTGCCATCAGGGATCTTGATGAAAAACTGTTTTTT. The encoded protein is CAIRDLDEKLFF.

J is TRBJ2-3 and V is TRBV6-1; D is uncertain. Trimming left V 0 bases short and J 1 base short, with 5 bases between. Per germline, CDR1 MNHNS and CDR2 SASEGT. This CDR3 has 14 amino acids. The CDR3 region is CASSEASGTDTQYF. The CDR3 DNA reads TGTGCCAGCAGTGAAGCGAGCGGCACAGATACGCAGTATTTT.

The chain couples TRBV5-1 to TRBJ1-1; D unclear. Trimming stripped 1 base from V and 3 bases from J, with 7 bases between. Germline CDR1 SGHRS, CDR2 YFSETQ. The length of the CDR3 is 13 residues. In DNA form, the CDR3 reads TGCGCCAGCAGCTTGACTGGGGACACTGAAGCTTTCTTT. This gives the protein CASSLTGDTEAFF. The full variable domain, completed using reference TRBV5-1 and TRBJ1-1, is KAGVTQTPRYLIKTRGQQVTLSCSPISGHRSVSWYQQTPGQGLQFLFEYFSETQRNKGNFPGRFSGRQFSNSRSEMNVSTLELGDSALYLCASSLTGDTEAFFGQGTRLTVV.

The chain employs TRBV14 and TRBJ2-5, with D possibly matching TRBD2 (7 bases). The V end lost 6 bases, the J end lost 4 bases, and 15 bases lay between the germline ends. Germline loops: CDR1 SGHDN, CDR2 FVKESK. The CDR3 sequence is 14 residues long. In nucleotides, the CDR3 is TGTGCCAGCAGTCCCCAGGGGAGGGGAGAGACCCAGTACTTC. Amino acid sequence: CASSPQGRGETQYF. Full variable domain (missing parts from reference TRBV14 and TRBJ2-5): EAGVTQFPSHSVIEKGQTVTLRCDPISGHDNLYWYRRVMGKEIKFLLHFVKESKQDESGMPNNRFLAERTGGTYSTLKVQPAELEDSGVYFCASSPQGRGETQYFGPGTRLLVL.

The CDR3 sequence is CASSRGNEDQPQHF. The CDR3 DNA follows: TGTGCCAGCTCGCGAGGGAACGAGGATCAGCCCCAGCATTTT. The V call is TRBV6-6, the J call TRBJ1-5; D is unclear. This CDR3 contains 14 residues. V was trimmed by 8 bases and J by 5 bases, leaving 16 bases between them. CDR1 is MNHNY, CDR2 SVGAGI, per germline (reference sequence).

The V call is TRBV21-1, the J call TRBJ2-7. TRBV21-1 is shown as a pseudogene. The CDR3 spans 18 residues. This chain's CDR3 is CASSAASLKGPTAYEQYF. CDR3 in DNA: TGTGCCAGCAGCGCAGCAAGTTTGAAGGGACCGACGGCCTACGAGCAGTACTTC.

The gene calls are TRBV19 and TRBJ2-2; TRBD2 is a possible D gene (6 bases). Looked up from germline, CDR1 is LNHDA and CDR2 is SQIVND (reference sequence). CDR3 size: 14 residues. Trimming took 2 bases from V and 4 from J, leaving 8 bases between them. CDR3 residues: CASSILLATGELFF. CDR3 DNA sequence: TGTGCCAGTAGTATACTACTAGCCACCGGGGAGCTGTTTTTT.

V usage is TRBV4-3 and J usage is TRBJ2-1; TRBD2 matches 12 bases. The CDR3 contains 15 residues. Germline assignment: CDR1 LGHNA and CDR2 YSLEER. V lost 4 bases, J lost 9 bases, and 7 bases stayed unmatched. The CDR3 here is CASSPRLAGVSEQFF. As DNA, the CDR3 is TGCGCCAGCAGCCCTAGACTAGCGGGAGTTTCTGAGCAGTTCTTC.